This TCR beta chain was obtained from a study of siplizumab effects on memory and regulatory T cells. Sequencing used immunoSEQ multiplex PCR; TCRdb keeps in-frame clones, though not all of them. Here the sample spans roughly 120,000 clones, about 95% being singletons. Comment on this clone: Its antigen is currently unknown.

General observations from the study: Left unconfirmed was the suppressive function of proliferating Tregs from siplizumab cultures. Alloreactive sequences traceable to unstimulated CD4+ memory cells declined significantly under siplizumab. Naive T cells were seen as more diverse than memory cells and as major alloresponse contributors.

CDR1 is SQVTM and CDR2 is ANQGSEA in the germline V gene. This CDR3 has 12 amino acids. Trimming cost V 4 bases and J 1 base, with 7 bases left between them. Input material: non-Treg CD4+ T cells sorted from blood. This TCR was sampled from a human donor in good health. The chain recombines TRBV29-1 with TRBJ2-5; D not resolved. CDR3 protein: CSVGKSQETQYF. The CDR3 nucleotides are TGCAGCGTTGGTAAATCCCAAGAGACCCAGTACTTC.